This T cell receptor beta chain was sequenced during a study of T cells in Graves' hyperthyroidism and ophthalmopathy (dated by TCRdb to between 2017 and 2020). Notes on the research overall: Peripheral blood was sampled at the time of initial diagnosis, prior to any treatment. Prospective prediction of ophthalmopathy was tested in an independent validation cohort consisting of some 19 hyperthyroidism patients and some 17 patients who later progressed to ophthalmopathy. TCR V-J signatures able to tell the groups apart were searched for in a discovery cohort of 100 patients, of whom more than 40 had Graves' ophthalmopathy and around 56 had stable Graves' hyperthyroidism. The roughly 100 discovery patients were divided at random into training and test sets in a 7:3 ratio. After sampling, hyperthyroidism patients received methimazole starting at 30 mg daily, and ophthalmopathy patients received high-dose intravenous methylprednisolone. TCR Vbeta CDR3 sequencing of 130 to 150 peripheral blood samples (roughly 41 ophthalmopathy, 75 to 80 hyperthyroidism and approximately 17 progressor patients) is reported in the paper. In six Graves' hyperthyroidism patients, the study also compared T-cell repertoires from thyroid tissue with T-cell repertoires from blood. What the authors observed across the whole study: Most expanded thyroid clonotypes (frequency above 0.001) were also detected in blood, suggesting blood repertoires may reflect thyroid immune responses. A model built on a 13 V-J signature distinguished ophthalmopathy from stable hyperthyroidism, reaching roughly 88% sensitivity and about 81% specificity in cross-validation and 80%/75% in testing. Sample size was not statistically predetermined, and investigators were not blinded to group allocation. During validation, the model predicted progression to ophthalmopathy a median of roughly 7.1 months ahead of onset, with approximately 71% sensitivity and about 72% specificity.

The TCR beta CDR3 regions were amplified from RNA transcripts. The first round of RT-PCR for the TCR CDR3 was performed with the HTBI primer set and the Qiagen OneStep RT-PCR kit. The libraries were constructed in a second round of multiplex PCR and then size-selected and purified. Paired-end sequencing of the libraries was performed with 100 bp reads on an Illumina HiSeq2000. The paper's processing steps were these. SOAPnuke was used to process the raw data, throwing out any read that contained adapters or uncalled bases, had a mean Phred below 15, or lacked an exact constant-primer or identifier match. COPE v1.2.5 was used to merge high-quality paired reads, and clonotypes were defined as unique nucleotide sequences. Clonotypes were aligned to IMGT TRBV, TRBD and TRBJ reference segments using MiTCR v1.1. The analysis included only V-J combinations with a frequency above 0.0001, which together covered 99.2% of the repertoires. A TCS score was defined as the ratio between F50 (clonal expansion) and ExV (chaos), using BLOSUM62-based TCRdist between CDR3 peptides within each V-J. Welch's t-statistics and random forest reduced 500 to 650 V-J features to 13, which were used in a naive Bayes classifier (R e1071). TCRdb applied fastp at Q25 and MiXCR to the public reads, then kept only in-frame beta chains. Entries that share a CDR3 protein sequence are merged under the most common genes and DNA. These V and J calls originate from TCRdb's pipeline instead of the authors' own analysis. For this sample the table gives 340,000 or so distinct CDR3 sequences, of which around a sixth were detected only once. The ten largest clonotypes hold roughly a third of the sample.

V drops 2 bases and J drops 2 bases, leaving 16 bases in between. CDR1 and CDR2 were assigned from the germline V gene as MDHEN and SYDVKM. Counted from cysteine to phenylalanine, this CDR3 has 17 amino acids. Only the CDR3 DNA is retained, 51 bases long and in frame from the first base. This clonotype was recorded at least ten times. Its target antigen remains unknown. No per-base quality is available; no much larger clone lies one base away. Stable Graves' hyperthyroidism was defined as the absence of progression to ophthalmopathy over 18 months of follow-up. Hyperthyroidism patients were newly diagnosed, had a disease duration of under 2 months, and were aged 18 to 65 years. The study excluded patients with uncontrolled infections, other autoimmune diseases, pregnancy or lactation. Diagnoses were established on the basis of clinical symptoms, serum thyroxine and TRAb, thyroid ultrasound, and orbital computed tomography. Ficoll-Paque density gradient centrifugation was used to isolate PBMCs from 10 ml of fresh peripheral blood. Trizol reagent was used to extract total RNA, and RNA quality was then checked on an Agilent 2100 Bioanalyzer.

The chain couples TRBV28 to TRBJ1-3, with no confident D gene call. Material for sequencing was blood. This TCR was recovered from a man in his thirties or forties with Graves' hyperthyroidism. The bases are TGTGCCAGCAGTTTAGCGGACCGTTTCGAGACTGGAAACACCATATATTTT. Translated, this is CASSLADRFETGNTIYF. Reference TRBV28 and TRBJ1-3 proteins supply the regions before and after the CDR3; the full variable domain is: DVKVTQSSRYLVKRTGEKVFLECVQDMDHENMFWYRQDPGLGLRLIYFSYDVKMKEKGDIPEGYSVSREKKERFSLILESASTNQTSMYLCASSLADRFETGNTIYFGEGSWLTVV.